The 18 T cell receptor beta chains reported below all come from one sample, sequenced in a study of blood T cells in healthy people across ages. Through a sample-barcoded 5' primer and a J-beta primer mix, a second PCR was run for roughly 7 to 12 cycles. TCRdb recomputed calls from the 5' RACE reads with MiXCR, one row per CDR3 protein. Of fewer than 2,000,000 distinct CDR3 sequences in the sample, about 35% were seen once. The specimen sequenced was blood. These receptors were obtained from a woman in her 30s in good health.

This clonotype was observed a few times. This chain joins TRBV20-1 and TRBJ2-1; 9 bases are a match to TRBD2. J lost 2 bases, V lost 3 bases, and 5 bases had no gene match. Germline values: CDR1 DFQATT, CDR2 SNEGSKA (reference sequence). This CDR3 spans 15 amino acids. DNA for the CDR3: TGCAGTGCTAGCTACCCTAGCGGGACCTACAATGAGCAGTTCTTC. Encoded protein: CSASYPSGTYNEQFF.

V is TRBV28 and J is TRBJ2-3; the D gene is possibly TRBD1 (6 bases). Trimming stripped 1 base from V and 1 base from J, with 21 bases between. CDR3 length: 19 amino acids. CDR1 and CDR2 from the germline V gene are MDHEN and SYDVKM. The CDR3 DNA reads TGTGCCAGCAGTTTATCTGAGGGGGTGATCCGTTCCGGCACAGATACGCAGTATTTT. This gives the protein CASSLSEGVIRSGTDTQYF.

This chain uses TRBV9 with TRBJ2-2, with D perhaps assigned TRBD1 or TRBD2 (5 bases each). The CDR3 sequence is 15 residues long. The V gene's germline CDR1 is SGDLS and CDR2 YYNGEE. V was shortened by 0 bases and J by 5 bases, with 11 bases between the two germline ends. The CDR3 sequence: CASSVAGQPTGELFF. The DNA of the CDR3 is TGTGCCAGCAGCGTAGCGGGGCAGCCGACCGGGGAGCTGTTTTTT.

This clonotype was recorded many times. The V call is TRBV10-3, the J call TRBJ2-7; TRBD2 is a possible D gene (5 bases). The CDR3 runs to 15 residues. Per the germline V gene, CDR1 is ENHRY and CDR2 is SYGVKD. Trimming took off 0 bases at V and 2 bases at J, with 11 bases between the two ends. This chain's CDR3 is CAISESGGSPYEQYF. CDR3 DNA sequence: TGTGCCATCAGTGAGTCTGGAGGAAGCCCCTACGAGCAGTACTTC.

This clonotype appeared a few times. The rearrangement uses TRBV18 and TRBJ2-2; a weak D match, TRBD1 (5 bases). The CDR3 is made up of 14 amino acids. Germline values: CDR1 KGHSH, CDR2 LQKENI. Trimming cost V 8 bases and J 0 bases, with 10 bases left between them. Here the CDR3 DNA reads TGTGCCAGCCCACAGGTTACGAACACCGGGGAGCTGTTTTTT. This translates into CASPQVTNTGELFF.

The sample holds a few counts of this clonotype. The chain couples TRBV5-1 to TRBJ2-3, with D possibly matching TRBD2 (6 bases). In germline, CDR1 is SGHRS, CDR2 YFSETQ. Trimming took off 4 bases at V and 2 bases at J, with 14 bases between the two ends. This CDR3 is built from 15 residues. CDR3: CASSQKRTTTDTQYF. The CDR3 nucleotides read TGCGCCAGCAGCCAGAAACGGACTACCACAGATACGCAGTATTTT. The variable domain in full, completed from reference TRBV5-1 and TRBJ2-3, reads KAGVTQTPRYLIKTRGQQVTLSCSPISGHRSVSWYQQTPGQGLQFLFEYFSETQRNKGNFPGRFSGRQFSNSRSEMNVSTLELGDSALYLCASSQKRTTTDTQYFGPGTRLTVL.

The table lists this clonotype with many counts. The CDR3 DNA reads as TGTGCCAGCAGCTCCGGTTATACTGAAGCTTTCTTT. Protein: CASSSGYTEAFF. The genes are TRBV11-1 and TRBJ1-1; no clear D. V lost 4 bases to trimming and J lost 5 bases, with 8 bases between them. The germline V gene encodes CDR1 SGHAT and CDR2 FQDESV (reference sequence). The CDR3 has 12 amino acids.

The table lists this clonotype with many counts. The chain links TRBV5-1 to TRBJ2-1; 12 bases agree with TRBD2. Trimming at V came to 0 bases and at J to 6 bases, leaving 1 base not matched to a gene. Germline lookup yields CDR1 SGHRS and CDR2 YFSETQ. This CDR3 has 15 amino acids. DNA of the CDR3: TGCGCCAGCAGCTTGGAACTAGCGGGAGGCAATGAGCAGTTCTTC. Translating it yields CASSLELAGGNEQFF.

The chain has TRBV5-1 and TRBJ1-1, with 7 bases aligning to TRBD1. Germline V gives CDR1 SGHRS, CDR2 YFSETQ. The CDR3 runs to 14 residues. The V segment lost 4 bases and the J segment 5 bases; nucleotides outside the gene matches: 8. The chain's CDR3 is CASSERQGKTEAFF. In DNA form, the CDR3 reads TGCGCCAGCAGCGAACGACAGGGAAAGACTGAAGCTTTCTTT.

The sample holds a few counts of this clonotype. The chain recombines TRBV5-1 with TRBJ2-1; unclear D gene. The CDR3 contains 15 residues. The germline V gene has CDR1 SGHRS and CDR2 YFSETQ. V dropped 4 bases and J dropped 2 bases, with 13 bases sitting between them. CDR3 protein: CASSQNLHPYNEQFF. For the CDR3, the DNA is TGCGCCAGCAGCCAGAACCTTCATCCCTACAATGAGCAGTTCTTC.

In the case of this clonotype: A read error may produce the germline difference seen at one junction end. This chain connects TRBV29-1 to TRBJ1-1; D may be TRBD1 (5 bases). The CDR3 sequence is 12 residues long. Germline loops: CDR1 SQVTM, CDR2 ANQGSEA. CDR3 coding DNA: TGCAGCGTTAGGGACCCCGAGACTGGAGCTTTCTTT. It specifies CSVRDPETGAFF. Together with reference TRBV29-1 and TRBJ1-1, the CDR3 gives the full variable domain: SAVISQKPSRDICQRGTSLTIQCQVDSQVTMMFWYRQQPGQSLTLIATANQGSEATYESGFVIDKFPISRPNLTFSTLTVSNMSPEDSSIYLCSVRDPETGAFFGQGTRLTVV.

For the CDR3, the DNA is TGTGCCAGCTACCAGGGAGGGGCCCAGTACTTC. Its protein is CASYQGGAQYF. The V gene is TRBV28, the J gene TRBJ2-5; 7 bases are shared with TRBD2. V lost 8 bases, J lost 9 bases, and 6 bases stayed unmatched. Germline values: CDR1 MDHEN, CDR2 SYDVKM. CDR3 length: 11 residues.

Ten or more counts support this clonotype. The chain employs TRBV15 and TRBJ2-1; D ambiguous. Germline assignment: CDR1 LNHNV and CDR2 YYDKDF (reference sequence). The V end was cut by 1 base, the J end by 7 bases, with 8 bases between. CDR3 length equals 13 residues. CDR3 amino acids: CATSRALENEQFF. CDR3 nucleotides: TGTGCCACCAGCAGAGCTCTAGAAAATGAGCAGTTCTTC.

This clonotype was recorded at least ten times. The J gene is TRBJ2-5, the V gene TRBV4-1; TRBD2 matches at 14 bases. CDR1 MGHRA and CDR2 YSYEKL come from the germline V gene. V shed 0 bases, J shed 5 bases, and the junction held 11 bases outside the gene matches. CDR3 length equals 19 residues. CDR3 in amino acids: CASSQEGSGTSGRGETQYF. CDR3 bases: TGCGCCAGCAGCCAAGAAGGCTCCGGGACTAGCGGGAGAGGGGAGACCCAGTACTTC.

The chain recombines TRBV4-2 with TRBJ2-1, with 8 bases identical to TRBD2. Germline V gene data show CDR1 as LGHNA and CDR2 as YNFKEQ. The CDR3 runs to 17 residues. J gave up 6 bases and V 3 bases, and 13 bases lay outside the gene matches. The CDR3 coding sequence is TGTGCCAGCAGCCAGGGGAGGAAGCGGGAGATGTTCAATGAGCAGTTCTTC. Translating gives CASSQGRKREMFNEQFF.

This clonotype was picked up many times. The chain is built from TRBV12-3 or TRBV12-4 and TRBJ2-7; 8 bases line up with TRBD1. The CDR3 spans 12 residues. V shed 5 bases and J 6 bases; nucleotides not matched to a gene: 3. CDR3 DNA sequence: TGTGCCAGCAGTCCGGACAGGGCCGAGCAGTACTTC. Its protein is CASSPDRAEQYF.

The V and J genes are TRBV13 and TRBJ1-1; 8 bases map to TRBD1. V lost 0 bases, J lost 4 bases, and 1 base stayed unmatched. The germline CDR1 and CDR2 sequences are PRHDT and FYEKMQ (reference sequence). This CDR3 spans 14 amino acids. In DNA form, the CDR3 reads TGTGCCAGCAGCTTAGGGGACAGGGTCACTGAAGCTTTCTTT. This codes for CASSLGDRVTEAFF.

This clonotype was detected once. The chain combines TRBV9 with TRBJ1-1; no firm D call. Germline loops: CDR1 SGDLS, CDR2 YYNGEE. The CDR3 has 13 amino acids. Between the trimmed V and J ends, which lost 3 bases and 0 bases, there was a span of 6 bases. CDR3 coding DNA: TGTGCCAGCAGCGGCTCCATGAACACTGAAGCTTTCTTT. Translating it yields CASSGSMNTEAFF.